The sequence of this T cell receptor beta chain was determined in a study of CD8 T cells in ankylosing spondylitis. Findings and limits, study-wide: Blood from ankylosing spondylitis patients appeared to carry a characteristic roughly 8-variant TCR beta motif. The study looked at matched synovial fluid samples from ankylosing spondylitis patients. Disease-linked clones were reported to be significantly enriched there.

Notes on this clonotype: Its antigen is not identified.

The CDR3 totals 15 residues. Between the trimmed V and J ends, which lost 1 base and 3 bases, there was a span of 12 bases. CDR1 and CDR2 from the germline V gene are SEHNR and FQNEAQ (reference sequence). Researchers built TCR beta libraries using quantitative 5'-RACE with molecular barcodes. MiXCR, applied by TCRdb to the 5' RACE reads, yields one record per CDR3 protein. Here the sample spans 200,000 to 300,000 distinct CDR3 sequences, roughly a third being singletons. Specimen: blood, either unsorted or a sorted T cell fraction (not recorded which). This sequence originates from a male donor with ankylosing spondylitis or in good health (not recorded which). The V and J genes are TRBV7-9 and TRBJ2-5; D is uncertain. In DNA, the CDR3 is TGTGCCAGCAGCTTAGATCTGGACCGGGAAGAGACCCAGTACTTC. It yields the protein CASSLDLDREETQYF.